One sample yielded the 5 T cell receptor beta chains listed below, sequenced in a study of blood T cell repertoires in COVID-19. The protocol was immunoSEQ multiplex PCR, while the TCRdb copy is restricted to in-frame clones and leaves out a portion. The profile shows a few hundred thousand clones, more than 70% of them singletons. The sample consisted of peripheral blood. The receptors stem from a young woman with acute or convalescent COVID-19.

V and J are TRBV2 and TRBJ1-2; D uncertain. Trimming left V 7 bases short and J 3 bases short, with 12 bases between. CDR1 SNHLY and CDR2 FYNNEI come from the germline V gene. CDR3 length: 13 residues. The CDR3 coding sequence is TGTGCCAGCACCGCAGAAGCGCACTATGGCTACACCTTC. Encoded protein: CASTAEAHYGYTF.

The rearrangement joins TRBV7-9 to TRBJ2-3; 7 bases agree with TRBD1. The CDR3 covers 16 residues. The germline V gene encodes CDR1 SEHNR and CDR2 FQNEAQ (reference sequence). V was clipped by 5 bases and J by 3 bases; unmatched bases: 11. CDR3 bases: TGTGCCAGCAGCAACCGACAGGGTCGAGGTACAGATACGCAGTATTTT. Protein product: CASSNRQGRGTDTQYF. Using reference TRBV7-9 and TRBJ2-3 for the parts outside the CDR3, the full variable domain is DTGVSQNPRHKITKRGQNVTFRCDPISEHNRLYWYRQTLGQGPEFLTYFQNEAQLEKSRLLSDRFSAERPKGSFSTLEIQRTEQGDSAMYLCASSNRQGRGTDTQYFGPGTRLTVL.

CDR3 residues: CASSLEAGPYNEQFF. CDR3 in DNA: TGTGCCAGCAGTTTGGAGGCAGGCCCCTACAATGAGCAGTTCTTC. The chain links TRBV27 to TRBJ2-1; D might be TRBD2 (5 bases). The CDR3 loop spans 15 amino acids. Germline V gene sequence: CDR1 MNHEY, CDR2 SMNVEV (reference sequence). V was cut by 3 bases and J by 2 bases, with 11 bases left in between.

This clone was detected once. The gene calls are TRBV19 and TRBJ2-1; 10 nucleotides line up with TRBD2. This CDR3 is built from 18 residues. Germline values: CDR1 LNHDA, CDR2 SQIVND (reference sequence). The V gene end was trimmed by 4 bases and the J gene end by 4 bases; junction bases not matched to a gene: 13. CDR3 protein: CASSRWGPSGRLYNEQFF. The CDR3 DNA reads TGTGCCAGTAGTAGGTGGGGTCCTAGCGGGAGACTTTACAATGAGCAGTTCTTC.

The V gene is TRBV12-3 or TRBV12-4, the J gene TRBJ2-3, with D perhaps matching TRBD1 (5 bases). Trimming shortened V by 6 bases and J by 4 bases, and 11 bases separated the two germline ends. The CDR3 covers 13 residues. The CDR3 nucleotides are TGTGCCAGCAGCCAGGGTGTAGCAGATACGCAGTATTTT. It yields the protein CASSQGVADTQYF.